The present T cell receptor beta chain was sequenced within a study of Ad26.COV2.S vaccination and SARS-CoV-2 variants. Described treatment: about 20 received Ad26.COV2.S at low or high dose, single or two shots; roughly 5 received placebo; per-sample allocation not given. Day 63 after the first injection of vaccine or placebo was the sampling time. Only in-frame clones appear in the TCRdb table, and some are missing; sequencing was by immunoSEQ multiplex PCR. The sample has 350,000 to 400,000 clones, roughly nine tenths seen once. Whole-study findings and limits: Vaccinees showed greater spike-specific TCR breadth than placebo recipients.

In the case of this clone: The antigen remains unidentified.

Between the trimmed V and J ends, which lost 5 bases and 6 bases, there was a span of 14 bases. Looked up from germline, CDR1 is SNHLY and CDR2 is FYNNEI. The CDR3 runs to 14 residues. V usage is TRBV2 and J usage is TRBJ2-1; D tentatively reads TRBD1 or TRBD2 (6 bases each). This TCR derives from a person aged 18 to 59 who received the Ad26.COV2.S COVID-19 vaccine or a placebo. The sequencing here drew on peripheral blood, taken in a trial of Ad26.COV2.S vaccine versus placebo. The CDR3 DNA reads TGTGCCAGCAGTTGGGGGGCTAGCCGCAATGAGCAGTTCTTC. It codes for CASSWGASRNEQFF. Filled out from reference TRBV2 and TRBJ2-1, the complete variable domain reads EPEVTQTPSHQVTQMGQEVILRCVPISNHLYFYWYRQILGQKVEFLVSFYNNEISEKSEIFDDQFSVERPDGSNFTLKIRSTKLEDSAMYFCASSWGASRNEQFFGPGTRLTVL.